The following is a T cell receptor (beta chain) sequence with its context. The V gene lost 3 bases and the J gene lost 0 bases, with 15 bases spanning the gap. Per germline, CDR1 MNHNS and CDR2 SASEGT. CDR3 length: 16 residues. Authors' methods: The authors estimated nucleated cell counts from reference gene primer amplification. Here immunoSEQ multiplex PCR was the method, and the copy in TCRdb shows in-frame clones only, minus some. V and J calls and clone size come straight from that table; D and trimming were deduced from the DNA. In the table there are about 140,000 clones, 75% to 80% of which are singletons. This sample was taken from a study of blood T cell repertoires in COVID-19. Either two negative PCRs, clearance, or symptom resolution qualified Cohort 3 donors as recovered.

Input material: PBMCs or T cells enriched from blood (not recorded which). The chain couples TRBV6-1 to TRBJ2-7; a weak D match, TRBD2 (7 bases). This TCR was recovered from a woman aged 45 to 65 who had recovered from COVID-19. CDR3 sequence reads: CASSDPGGPTSYEQYF. The CDR3 nucleotides are TGTGCCAGCAGTGACCCGGGGGGCCCAACCTCCTACGAGCAGTACTTC.